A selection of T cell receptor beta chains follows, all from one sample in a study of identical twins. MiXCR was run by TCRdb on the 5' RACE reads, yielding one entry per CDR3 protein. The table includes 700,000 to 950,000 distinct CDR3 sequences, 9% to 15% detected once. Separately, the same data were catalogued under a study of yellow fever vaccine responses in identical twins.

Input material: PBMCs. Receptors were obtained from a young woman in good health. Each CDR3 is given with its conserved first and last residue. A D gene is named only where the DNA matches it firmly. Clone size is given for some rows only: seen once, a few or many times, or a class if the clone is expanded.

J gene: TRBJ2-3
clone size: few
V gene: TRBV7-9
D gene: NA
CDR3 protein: CASSLDPVDTQYF
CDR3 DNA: TGTGCCAGCAGCCTCGACCCAGTAGATACGCAGTATTTT

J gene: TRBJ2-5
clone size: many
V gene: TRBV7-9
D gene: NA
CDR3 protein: CASTRTQETQYF
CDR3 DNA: TGTGCCAGTACCAGGACACAAGAGACCCAGTACTTC

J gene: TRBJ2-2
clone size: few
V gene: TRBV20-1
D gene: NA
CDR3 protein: CSARDKTPGPNTGELFF
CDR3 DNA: TGCAGTGCTAGAGATAAAACGCCAGGGCCGAACACCGGGGAGCTGTTTTTT

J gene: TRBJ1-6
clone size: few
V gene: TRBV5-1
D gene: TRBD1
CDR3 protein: CASSLDPAGQGRSPLHF
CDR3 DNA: TGCGCCAGCAGCTTGGACCCCGCGGGACAGGGGAGGTCACCCCTCCACTTT

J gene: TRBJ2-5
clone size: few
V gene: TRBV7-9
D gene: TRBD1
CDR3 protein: CASSYPLRDRGRETQYF
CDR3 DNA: TGTGCCAGCAGCTACCCTCTCCGAGACAGGGGGCGAGAGACCCAGTACTTC

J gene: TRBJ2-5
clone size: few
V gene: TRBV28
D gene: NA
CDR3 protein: CASIFVQGFGETQYF
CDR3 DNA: TGTGCCAGCATTTTCGTACAGGGTTTCGGAGAGACCCAGTACTTC

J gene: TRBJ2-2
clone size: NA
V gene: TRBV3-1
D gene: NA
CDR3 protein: CASSWELRSGELFF
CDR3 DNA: TGTGCCAGCAGTTGGGAGCTACGGTCGGGGGAGCTGTTTTTT

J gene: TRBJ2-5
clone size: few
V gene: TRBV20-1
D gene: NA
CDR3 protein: CSARGIGVQETQYF
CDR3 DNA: TGCAGTGCTAGAGGGATAGGGGTTCAAGAGACCCAGTACTTC

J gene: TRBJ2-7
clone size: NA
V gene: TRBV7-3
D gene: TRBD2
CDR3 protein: CASSLTASGRGEQYF
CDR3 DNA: TGTGCCAGCAGCTTAACGGCTAGCGGGAGGGGCGAGCAGTACTTC

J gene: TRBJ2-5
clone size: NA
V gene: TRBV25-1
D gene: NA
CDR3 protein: CASSGQKQETQYF
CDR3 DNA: TGTGCCAGCAGTGGGCAGAAACAAGAGACCCAGTACTTC

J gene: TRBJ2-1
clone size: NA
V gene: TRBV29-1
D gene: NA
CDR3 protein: CSVVEGFGEQFF
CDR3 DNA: TGCAGCGTTGTTGAGGGATTCGGTGAGCAGTTCTTC

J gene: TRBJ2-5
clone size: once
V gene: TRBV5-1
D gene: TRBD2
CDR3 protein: CASSLNAGGPRETQYF
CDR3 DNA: TGCGCCAGCAGCTTGAATGCGGGGGGGCCCCGAGAGACCCAGTACTTC

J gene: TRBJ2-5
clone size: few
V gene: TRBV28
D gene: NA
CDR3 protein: CASSSGSLQETQYF
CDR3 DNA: TGTGCCAGCAGTTCAGGGAGCCTCCAAGAGACCCAGTACTTC

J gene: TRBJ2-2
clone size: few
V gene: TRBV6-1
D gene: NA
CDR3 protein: CASSAIGGGSNTGELFF
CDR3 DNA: TGTGCCAGCAGCGCCATCGGAGGGGGTTCGAACACCGGGGAGCTGTTTTTT

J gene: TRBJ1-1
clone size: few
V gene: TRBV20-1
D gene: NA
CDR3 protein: CSAPSSTANTEAFF
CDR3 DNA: TGCAGTGCCCCGTCGTCTACAGCGAACACTGAAGCTTTCTTT

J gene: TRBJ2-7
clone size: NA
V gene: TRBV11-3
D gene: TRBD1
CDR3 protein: CASSPLPGQIHEQYF
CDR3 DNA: TGTGCCAGCAGCCCGTTACCGGGACAGATCCACGAGCAGTACTTC

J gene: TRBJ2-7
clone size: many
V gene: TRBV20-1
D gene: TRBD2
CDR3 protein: CSARGLAGGPYYEQYF
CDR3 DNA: TGCAGTGCCCGGGGACTAGCGGGAGGCCCCTACTACGAGCAGTACTTC

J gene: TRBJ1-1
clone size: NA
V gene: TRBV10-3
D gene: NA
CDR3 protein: CAISEGGQTNTEAFF
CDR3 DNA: TGTGCCATCAGTGAGGGAGGACAAACGAACACTGAAGCTTTCTTT

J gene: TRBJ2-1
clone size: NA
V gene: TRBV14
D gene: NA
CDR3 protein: CASSPTAEQFF
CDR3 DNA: TGTGCCAGCAGCCCGACCGCTGAGCAGTTCTTC

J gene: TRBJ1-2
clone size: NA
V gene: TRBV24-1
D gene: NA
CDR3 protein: CATSDSRTGTFYGYTF
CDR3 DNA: TGTGCCACCAGTGATTCACGAACCGGGACGTTCTATGGCTACACCTTC

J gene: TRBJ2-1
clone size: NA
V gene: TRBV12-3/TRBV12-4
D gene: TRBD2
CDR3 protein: CASRGLAGGSLMEFF
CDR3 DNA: TGTGCCAGCAGGGGACTAGCGGGAGGGTCCCTAATGGAGTTCTTC

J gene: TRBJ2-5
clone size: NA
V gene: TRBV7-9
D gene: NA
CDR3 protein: CASSLDSPRGTQYF
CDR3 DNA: TGTGCCAGCAGCTTAGACAGCCCAAGGGGGACCCAGTACTTC

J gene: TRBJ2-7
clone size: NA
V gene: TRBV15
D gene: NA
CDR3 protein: CATSTRTSSYEQYF
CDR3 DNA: TGTGCCACCAGTACCAGGACGAGCTCCTACGAGCAGTACTTC

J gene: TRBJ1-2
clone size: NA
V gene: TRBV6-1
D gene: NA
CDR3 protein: CASRGELEGQVDYGYTF
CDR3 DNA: TGTGCCAGCAGGGGGGAATTGGAGGGTCAGGTGGACTATGGCTACACCTTC

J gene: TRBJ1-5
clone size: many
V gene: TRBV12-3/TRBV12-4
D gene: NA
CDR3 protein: CASSLGYEQGQPQHF
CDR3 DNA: TGTGCCAGCAGTTTAGGTTATGAACAGGGACAGCCCCAGCATTTT

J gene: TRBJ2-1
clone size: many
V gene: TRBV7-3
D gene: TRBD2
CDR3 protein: CASSLTPKLADVYNEQFF
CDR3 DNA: TGTGCCAGCAGCTTAACCCCAAAACTAGCGGACGTATACAATGAGCAGTTCTTC

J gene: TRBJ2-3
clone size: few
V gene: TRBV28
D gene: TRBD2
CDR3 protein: CASSFMRGGTDTQYF
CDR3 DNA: TGTGCCAGCAGTTTTATGCGGGGGGGCACAGATACGCAGTATTTT

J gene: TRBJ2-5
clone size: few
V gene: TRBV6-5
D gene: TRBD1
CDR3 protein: CASSYSTGGSWETQYF
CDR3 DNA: TGTGCCAGCAGTTACTCGACAGGGGGTAGTTGGGAGACCCAGTACTTC

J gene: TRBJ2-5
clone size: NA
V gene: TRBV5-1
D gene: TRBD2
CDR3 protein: CASSSTSGSETQYF
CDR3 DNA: TGCGCCAGCAGTAGCACTAGCGGGAGTGAGACCCAGTACTTC

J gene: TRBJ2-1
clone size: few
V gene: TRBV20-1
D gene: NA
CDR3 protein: CSAQSHNEQFF
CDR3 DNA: TGCAGTGCACAAAGCCACAATGAGCAGTTCTTC

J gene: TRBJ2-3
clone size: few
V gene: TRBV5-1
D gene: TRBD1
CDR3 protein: CASSFATGGRPDTQYF
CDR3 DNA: TGCGCCAGCAGCTTCGCTACAGGGGGCCGCCCAGATACGCAGTATTTT

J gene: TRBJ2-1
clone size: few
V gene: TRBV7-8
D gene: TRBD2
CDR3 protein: CASSALAGGQFF
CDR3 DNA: TGTGCCAGCAGCGCCCTGGCGGGAGGACAGTTCTTC

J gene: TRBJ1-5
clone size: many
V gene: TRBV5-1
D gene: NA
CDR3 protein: CASSPGGGLNQPQHF
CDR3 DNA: TGCGCCAGCAGCCCGGGCGGGGGTCTCAATCAGCCCCAGCATTTT